This T cell receptor (beta chain) was observed in a study of T cells in Graves' hyperthyroidism and ophthalmopathy. Study results and caveats: The model foresaw ophthalmopathy a median roughly 6.3 months prior to onset.

From approximately 9.1 ml of fresh peripheral blood, PBMCs were isolated. The sample holds a few counts of this clonotype. The antigen is unknown. RNA transcripts served as the template for amplifying TCR beta CDR3 regions. The HTBI primer set was used in a first-round RT-PCR of the TCR CDR3. TCRdb itself ran the multiplex PCR reads through MiXCR, one entry per CDR3 protein. The repertoire holds fewer than 350,000 distinct CDR3 sequences, with about 21% as singletons. V was clipped by 0 bases and J by 1 base, with 13 bases between them. Germline assignment: CDR1 ENHRY and CDR2 SYGVKD. The CDR3 covers 17 residues.

The sequencing input was blood. J is TRBJ2-1 and V is TRBV10-3; D not certain. The receptor was derived from a woman in her forties or fifties with Graves' hyperthyroidism. The CDR3 is CAISESARTRSYNEQFF. The CDR3 DNA is TGTGCCATCAGTGAGTCTGCCAGAACCCGATCCTACAATGAGCAGTTCTTC.